This TCR beta chain appears in the sequencing data of a study of memory B cells and T cells in multiple sclerosis (dated by TCRdb to the late 2010s). Regarding the study in general: The study compared the TCR beta repertoires of autoproliferating peripheral T cells with those of brain lesion-infiltrating T cells in multiple sclerosis patients. TCR sequencing involved a couple of multiple sclerosis patients from whom brain lesions at autopsy or brain-infiltrating cells from biopsy were available. Summary of the overall study and its limitations: Clone-set sizes differed between compartments, which influenced counts of shared clonotypes and required normalization.

After CFSE-labeled PBMCs were cultured without a stimulus, the autoproliferating (CFSEdim) and non-proliferating (CFSEhi) T cell fractions were sequenced separately. In total, 5x10^7 CFSE-labeled PBMCs were cultured without stimulus for 6 to 8 days, after which replicate wells were pooled. PBMCs were labeled with approximately 0.55 uM CFSE and cultured without exogenous stimuli in serum-free AIM-V medium. PBMCs were isolated by Ficoll density gradient centrifugation and cryopreserved before use. Live 7-AAD-negative cells were sorted on a FACSAria III, washed with PBS, and frozen at -80 degrees C as dry pellets. Genomic DNA was extracted, and the immunoSEQ Platform was used to amplify TCRbeta CDR3 regions from that DNA. Multiplex PCR, high-throughput sequencing and a vendor bioinformatics pipeline were brought together in the immunoSEQ assay. From the authors' description of their analysis: After discarding non-productive sequences and any CDR3s under 4 amino acids in length, clonotype frequencies were recalculated for each sample. Shared clonotypes were identified in immunoSEQ Analyzer 2.0 as identical CDR3 amino acid, V gene and J gene sequences. Repertoire overlap was normalized by dividing shared clonotype counts by the product of both clone-set sizes, with the result scaled by 1000 into arbitrary units. This immuneACCESS table, as held by TCRdb, lists in-frame sequences with V and J called but not all clones. Of the missing ones, under half trace to an unresolved V gene in checked studies; the others have no known cause. V and J calls and clone size follow that table, whereas D and trimming were derived from the DNA. This sample gives around 12,000 clones in total; just under 85% of them show up just once. 2.5% to 3.5% of the sample is in the top ten clones.

Comments on this clone: This clone's antigen is unknown. Nothing much larger sits one base from this clone, and base qualities are not available.

According to the germline V gene, CDR1 reads SGHRS and CDR2 reads YFSETQ. Its CDR3 holds 14 amino acids, cysteine through phenylalanine. This entry keeps only the CDR3 DNA: 42 bases, framed from base 1. Germline trimming amounts to 3 bases on V and 7 bases on J, with 8 as the count of junction bases outside the gene matches. The sequence joins TRBV5-1 to TRBJ1-1; 8 bases in the junction line up with TRBD1. This TCR derives from a human donor with multiple sclerosis. Sequencing was carried out using PBMCs from blood kept in culture. The DNA is TGCGCCAGCAGCTACGGGACAGGCTTCCATGAAGCTTTCTTT. Translated, this is CASSYGTGFHEAFF.